Shown below are 30 T cell receptor beta chains from a single sample sequenced in a study of response to subunit inactivated influenza vaccine. Each CDR3 protein is one row after TCRdb ran MiXCR on the RT-PCR reads. The repertoire includes 750,000 to 850,000 distinct CDR3 sequences, about a fifth of them detected once, and under 13% sits in the top ten. This sample comprised PBMCs from blood, obtained around 5 days after vaccination. The origin of the receptors is a man aged 50 or older who received an inactivated influenza vaccine.

This clonotype has a handful of counts. This rearrangement joins TRBV9 to TRBJ2-5, with D perhaps TRBD1 or TRBD2 (5 bases each). Trimming pared 4 bases from V and 5 bases from J, leaving 18 bases between. The CDR3 has 15 residues. Germline-derived CDR1 and CDR2 are SGDLS and YYNGEE. CDR3 protein: CASSFSPGLGETQYF. The CDR3 DNA reads TGTGCCAGCAGCTTCTCGCCGGGGCTCGGGGAGACCCAGTACTTC. Drawing the rest from reference TRBV9 and TRBJ2-5, the complete variable domain is DSGVTQTPKHLITATGQRVTLRCSPRSGDLSVYWYQQSLDQGLQFLIQYYNGEERAKGNILERFSAQQFPDLHSELNLSSLELGDSALYFCASSFSPGLGETQYFGPGTRLLVL.

A few counts support this clonotype. The rearrangement uses TRBV4-2 and TRBJ2-5; 10 bases align to TRBD1. From germline, CDR1 is LGHNA and CDR2 YNFKEQ. Unmatched junction bases numbered 1, after V lost 1 base and J lost 5 bases. The CDR3 consists of 14 residues. This chain's CDR3 is CASSQGTGGETQYF. The CDR3 DNA reads as TGTGCCAGCAGCCAAGGGACAGGGGGGGAGACCCAGTACTTC.

The chain carries TRBV7-9 and TRBJ2-2; D unresolved. The CDR3 contains 13 residues. The germline gives CDR1 SEHNR, CDR2 FQNEAQ (reference sequence). Trimming stripped 3 bases from V and 7 bases from J, with 9 bases between. The CDR3 reads CASSLLVHGELFF. The DNA of the CDR3 is TGTGCCAGCAGCTTGTTGGTTCACGGGGAGCTGTTTTTT.

This rearrangement joins TRBV7-6 to TRBJ2-7, with D possibly being TRBD1 or TRBD2 (5 bases each). Trimming cost V 1 base and J 6 bases, with 13 bases left between them. Germline assignment: CDR1 SGHVS and CDR2 FNYEAQ. The CDR3 is 14 amino acids. The CDR3 bases are TGTGCCAGCAGCTTAGGTGGCCGAGGGGCCGAGCAGTACTTC. This encodes CASSLGGRGAEQYF.

J is TRBJ1-5 and V is TRBV6-1; D remains unclear. Germline CDR1 MNHNS, CDR2 SASEGT. This CDR3 contains 13 residues. The ends were cut back, 0 bases at V and 9 bases at J, with 9 bases in the middle. CDR3 loop: CASSEAGTTPQHF. DNA of the CDR3: TGTGCCAGCAGTGAAGCGGGAACAACGCCCCAGCATTTT.

This sequence joins TRBV20-1 and TRBJ1-2, with D unresolved. The CDR3 consists of 13 residues. Deletions cut 5 bases from V and 2 bases from J, with 12 bases between. The germline V gene has CDR1 DFQATT and CDR2 SNEGSKA (reference sequence). This CDR3 reads CSAESMANYGYTF. CDR3 sequence (DNA): TGCAGTGCTGAGAGTATGGCAAACTATGGCTACACCTTC.

The rearrangement links TRBV15 to TRBJ2-7; D uncertain. CDR1 is LNHNV, CDR2 YYDKDF, per germline (reference sequence). The CDR3 is 13 amino acids. Deletions cut 5 bases from V and 3 bases from J, with 11 bases between. This CDR3 is CATSLRTDYEQYF. CDR3 in DNA: TGTGCCACCAGCCTACGGACGGACTACGAGCAGTACTTC.

Only a few counts were recorded for this clonotype. V usage is TRBV28 and J usage is TRBJ2-2; D is unresolved. This CDR3 is built from 13 residues. Trimming removed 5 bases from V and 6 bases from J, with 10 bases in between. Germline loops: CDR1 MDHEN, CDR2 SYDVKM. The CDR3 is CASSVTIPGELFF. In nucleotides, the CDR3 is TGTGCCAGCAGTGTAACCATCCCCGGGGAGCTGTTTTTT.

This clonotype was counted a few times. This sequence joins TRBV7-9 and TRBJ2-1, with D possibly called TRBD1 or TRBD2 (5 bases each). Trimming took 4 bases from V and 6 from J, leaving 22 bases between them. CDR3 length: 17 amino acids. Germline V gene data show CDR1 as SEHNR and CDR2 as FQNEAQ (reference sequence). The CDR3 loop is CASSYPLWGFFGNEQFF. CDR3 nucleotides: TGTGCCAGCAGCTATCCCCTCTGGGGGTTTTTCGGCAATGAGCAGTTCTTC.

The V and J genes are TRBV28 and TRBJ1-5; 7 bases are a match to TRBD1. The CDR3 sequence is 14 residues long. Germline-derived CDR1 and CDR2 are MDHEN and SYDVKM. Unmatched junction bases numbered 5, after V lost 7 bases and J lost 2 bases. DNA for the CDR3: TGTGCCAGCACTATCACAGGGGGCAATCAGCCCCAGCATTTT. It is translated as CASTITGGNQPQHF.

The table lists this clonotype with a few counts. The V call is TRBV6-2 or TRBV6-3, the J call TRBJ2-2, with no clear D. V was pared by 2 bases and J by 4 bases, with 5 bases between. CDR1 and CDR2 from the germline V gene are MNHEY and SVGEGT. The CDR3 runs to 13 residues. CDR3 residues: CASSYIITGELFF. For the CDR3, the DNA is TGTGCCAGCAGTTACATTATCACCGGGGAGCTGTTTTTT.

This clonotype was counted ten times or more. The rearrangement joins TRBV29-1 to TRBJ2-3; 9 nucleotides line up with TRBD1. The CDR3 covers 16 residues. Germline CDR1 is SQVTM and CDR2 is ANQGSEA. The V gene end was trimmed by 0 bases and the J gene end by 2 bases; junction bases not matched to a gene: 6. CDR3 sequence reads: CSVEDLRDRATDTQYF. CDR3 DNA: TGCAGCGTTGAAGATCTGCGGGACAGGGCCACAGATACGCAGTATTTT.

The V call is TRBV6-2 or TRBV6-3, the J call TRBJ1-2; 7 bases agree with TRBD1. This CDR3 comprises 13 residues. From germline, CDR1 is MNHEY and CDR2 SVGEGT. The ends lost 6 bases at V and 5 bases at J; junction bases unmatched: 6. CDR3 sequence: CASSRPGQYGYTF. The CDR3 coding sequence is TGTGCCAGCAGCAGACCGGGACAGTATGGCTACACCTTC.

This clonotype was counted between two and nine times. This sequence joins TRBV28 and TRBJ2-1, with 10 bases lining up with TRBD1. The CDR3 runs 15 residues. V shed 4 bases and J 5 bases; nucleotides not matched to a gene: 5. Germline CDR1 MDHEN, CDR2 SYDVKM. CDR3 in DNA: TGTGCCAGCAGTTCGGGACAGGGGAACGACAATGAGCAGTTCTTC. Its translation: CASSSGQGNDNEQFF. Using reference TRBV28 and TRBJ2-1 for the parts outside the CDR3, the full variable domain is DVKVTQSSRYLVKRTGEKVFLECVQDMDHENMFWYRQDPGLGLRLIYFSYDVKMKEKGDIPEGYSVSREKKERFSLILESASTNQTSMYLCASSSGQGNDNEQFFGPGTRLTVL.

The sample holds a few counts of this clonotype. The chain links TRBV12-3 or TRBV12-4 to TRBJ1-3; weak D call: TRBD1 (6 bases). This CDR3 has 18 residues. V lost 2 bases to trimming and J lost 0 bases, with 17 bases between them. CDR3 residues: CASSLIRDIPSSGNTIYF. As DNA, the CDR3 is TGTGCCAGCAGTTTAATCCGGGACATCCCAAGCTCTGGAAACACCATATATTTT.

CDR3 DNA: TGTGCCAGCGAGGGAAGCTACGGGGAGCAGTTCTTC. As protein: CASEGSYGEQFF. The rearrangement joins TRBV25-1 to TRBJ2-1; a possible D gene is TRBD2 (5 bases). Deletions cut 8 bases from V and 10 bases from J, with 15 bases between. The CDR3 extends over 12 amino acids. CDR1 is MGHDK, CDR2 SYGVNS, per germline. Looking up the rest from reference TRBV25-1 and TRBJ2-1 gives the full variable domain: EADIYQTPRYLVIGTGKKITLECSQTMGHDKMYWYQQDPGMELHLIHYSYGVNSTEKGDLSSESTVSRIRTEHFPLTLESARPSHTSQYLCASEGSYGEQFFGPGTRLTVL.

At least ten counts were recorded for this clonotype. The chain has TRBV20-1 and TRBJ2-4; D ambiguous. V dropped 3 bases and J dropped 0 bases, with 12 bases sitting between them. CDR1 is DFQATT, CDR2 SNEGSKA, per germline (reference sequence). This CDR3 contains 15 residues. The CDR3 is CSASLRALAKNIQYF. CDR3 coding DNA: TGCAGTGCTAGTTTGCGCGCACTAGCCAAAAACATTCAGTACTTC.

V usage is TRBV5-4 and J usage is TRBJ1-4; 7 nucleotides agree with TRBD1. The CDR3 length is 15 residues. V was pared by 4 bases and J by 5 bases, with 8 bases of the junction left unmatched. CDR1 SGHNT and CDR2 YYREEE come from the germline V gene (reference sequence). CDR3 sequence (DNA): TGTGCCAGCAGCGCCAGACAGGGCGAAAATGAAAAACTGTTTTTT. Its protein is CASSARQGENEKLFF.

Many counts were recorded for this clonotype. The chain has TRBV6-2 or TRBV6-3 and TRBJ2-7; the match to TRBD1 covers 8 bases. The J segment lost 5 bases and the V segment lost 6 bases, leaving 12 bases of the junction unmatched. From germline, CDR1 is MNHEY and CDR2 SVGEGT. This CDR3 comprises 15 residues. The CDR3 region is CASRTGEWGFDEQYF. For the CDR3, the DNA is TGTGCCAGCAGGACAGGGGAATGGGGTTTCGACGAGCAGTACTTC.

CDR3 nucleotide sequence: TGCAGTGCTAGAGGGGGACTAGCGGGAGCATCGGGGCTGACAGATACGCAGTATTTT. Its translation is CSARGGLAGASGLTDTQYF. This chain links TRBV20-1 with TRBJ2-3; 14 bases agree with TRBD2. The germline V gene encodes CDR1 DFQATT and CDR2 SNEGSKA (reference sequence). This CDR3 comprises 19 residues. The V and J ends lost 1 base and 3 bases, in that order; junction bases with no gene match: 12.

This sequence joins TRBV12-3 or TRBV12-4 and TRBJ2-1; 9 bases fit TRBD1. V trimming: 2 bases; J trimming: 4 bases; junction bases outside the gene matches: 3. CDR3 length: 15 amino acids. The CDR3 spells CASSLRTGVYNEQFF. The CDR3 DNA reads TGTGCCAGCAGTTTACGGACAGGGGTTTACAATGAGCAGTTCTTC.

A few counts support this clonotype. The chain links TRBV10-3 to TRBJ2-6, with 7 bases matching TRBD1. The germline V gene has CDR1 ENHRY and CDR2 SYGVKD. The J segment lost 4 bases and the V segment lost 10 bases, leaving 22 bases of the junction unmatched. This CDR3 region has 19 residues. The CDR3 DNA follows: TGTGCCACCCCGCTTGGACGGCGCAGGGGGAGTTCCGGGGCCAACGTCCTGACTTTC. Amino acids: CATPLGRRRGSSGANVLTF.

This clonotype was recorded many times. The chain uses TRBV20-1 and TRBJ2-5, with D hard to call. CDR3 size: 14 residues. Trimming shortened V by 1 base and J by 2 bases, and 11 bases separated the two germline ends. Germline V CDR1 and CDR2: DFQATT, SNEGSKA (reference sequence). The CDR3 region has the DNA TGCAGTGCTAGAGCGGACCTTCTTCAAGAGACCCAGTACTTC. Protein: CSARADLLQETQYF.

CDR3 sequence reads: CASSQSLQGMRQTQYF. The CDR3 bases are TGTGCCAGCAGCCAATCCCTACAGGGAATGAGACAGACCCAGTACTTC. This chain links TRBV4-2 with TRBJ2-5, with TRBD1 as a possible D gene (6 bases). The ends were cut back, 2 bases at V and 6 bases at J, with 19 bases in the middle. The CDR3 contains 16 residues. CDR1 and CDR2 (germline): LGHNA, YNFKEQ.

This clonotype was seen many times. The gene calls are TRBV6-1 and TRBJ2-1; TRBD2 aligns across 15 bases. Germline CDR1 is MNHNS and CDR2 is SASEGT. V lost 3 bases and J lost 7; bases outside the gene matches: 1. The CDR3 length is 15 residues. CDR3 DNA sequence: TGTGCCAGCAGTGAGGGACTAGCGGGGGGAAATGAGCAGTTCTTC. This sequence encodes CASSEGLAGGNEQFF.

This clonotype has a handful of counts. The J gene is TRBJ1-2, the V gene TRBV12-3 or TRBV12-4; 7 bases fit TRBD1. The CDR3 spans 14 residues. Trimming took 7 bases from V and 9 from J; bases not matched to a gene: 14. CDR3 residues: CASTISGTAYSYTF. The CDR3 DNA sequence: TGTGCCAGCACCATTTCCGGGACAGCATATAGCTACACCTTC.

This clonotype appeared many times. The rearrangement links TRBV20-1 to TRBJ2-5; TRBD2 agrees at 7 bases. Trimming cost V 3 bases and J 5 bases; bases outside gene matches: 6. CDR3 length: 13 amino acids. Germline V CDR1 and CDR2: DFQATT, SNEGSKA (reference sequence). This chain's CDR3 is CSASRTSQETQYF. The CDR3 bases are TGCAGTGCTAGCCGGACTAGTCAGGAGACCCAGTACTTC.

The V call is TRBV7-6, the J call TRBJ2-7; tentatively, D is TRBD1 or TRBD2 (5 bases each). This CDR3 is 15 amino acids long. Trimming stripped 1 base from V and 0 bases from J, with 10 bases between. Germline V lookup: CDR1 SGHVS, CDR2 FNYEAQ. The CDR3 DNA is TGTGCCAGCAGCTTAGGTAGGGACGGCTCCTACGAGCAGTACTTC. It yields the protein CASSLGRDGSYEQYF. Using reference TRBV7-6 and TRBJ2-7 for the parts outside the CDR3, the full variable domain is GAGVSQSPRYKVTKRGQDVALRCDPISGHVSLYWYRQALGQGPEFLTYFNYEAQQDKSGLPNDRFSAERPEGSISTLTIQRTEQRDSAMYRCASSLGRDGSYEQYFGPGTRLTVT.

This chain uses TRBV5-1 with TRBJ2-5; D is unclear. Per the germline V gene, CDR1 is SGHRS and CDR2 is YFSETQ. The CDR3 contains 14 residues. The V and J ends lost 0 bases and 2 bases respectively, with 8 bases between them. The CDR3 DNA is TGCGCCAGCAGCTTGGTAGTGTTACAAGAGACCCAGTACTTC. It is translated as CASSLVVLQETQYF.

This clonotype turned up a few times. The chain employs TRBV20-1 and TRBJ1-6, with 11 bases fitting TRBD1. Germline V gives CDR1 DFQATT, CDR2 SNEGSKA (reference sequence). CDR3 size: 17 residues. J lost 1 base, V lost 4 bases, and 6 bases had no gene match. CDR3 loop: CSATGTGGGSYNSPLHF. The CDR3 DNA is TGCAGTGCTACCGGGACAGGGGGGGGATCCTATAATTCACCCCTCCACTTT.